Sequencing of this TCR beta chain was carried out in a study of OX40 agonist ivuxolimab in advanced cancers. Notes on the study in general: Determination of antigen specificity was not performed for the expanded peripheral T cells.

The data were produced by immunoSEQ multiplex PCR, yet TCRdb's version contains in-frame clones alone and is incomplete. The sample carries about 31,000 clones, 86% recorded once. A note on this clone: What it binds is not known.

Germline CDR1 reads LGHNA; CDR2 reads YSLEER. Between the trimmed V and J ends, which lost 4 bases and 2 bases, there was a span of 9 bases. There are 14 residues in the CDR3. The timepoints at which blood was sampled were baseline, cycle 4 day 1, and cycle 7 day 1. The source of this sequence is an adult with an advanced solid tumor such as melanoma, head and neck, liver or kidney cancer. V gene TRBV4-3 combines with J gene TRBJ2-1; D not certain. Material: CD4+ or CD8+ T cells sorted from blood, obtained in a trial of the OX40 agonist ivuxolimab. The CDR3 loop is CASSPSITYNEQFF. The CDR3 coding sequence is TGCGCCAGCAGCCCATCGATCACCTACAATGAGCAGTTCTTC.